Sequencing of this T cell receptor beta chain was carried out in a study of T cell responses to AZD1222 COVID-19 vaccine. Some clones are missing from TCRdb's copy, which holds only in-frame ones; the method was immunoSEQ multiplex PCR. The sample yields some 200,000 clones, roughly 92% seen once. Germline V gene sequence: CDR1 KGHDR, CDR2 SFDVKD. The CDR3 totals 14 residues. V shed 4 bases and J shed 2 bases, with 10 bases lying between them. The chain recombines TRBV24-1 with TRBJ1-2; D gene unclear. The material was peripheral blood, obtained 28 days after the second AZD1222 dose. The TCR sequence derives from an adult who received the AZD1222 COVID-19 vaccine. CDR3 in DNA: TGTGCCACCAGTGACCCGACGGTGAACTATGGCTACACCTTC. It specifies CATSDPTVNYGYTF.